This T cell receptor (beta chain) appears in the sequencing data of a study of glioma-infiltrating T cells after dendritic cell vaccination. Looking at the study overall: Monocyte-derived dendritic cells, cultured less than 8 days with IL-4 and GM-CSF, were pulsed with autologous tumor lysate.

The time point here: after dendritic cell vaccination, including at tumor progression/relapse. Libraries were prepared by immunoSEQ multiplex PCR; TCRdb keeps only in-frame clonotypes and omits some of them. The sample consists of 50,000 to 70,000 clones, around 85% of them appearing once. Germline V lookup: CDR1 MDHEN, CDR2 SYDVKM. CDR3 size: 14 residues. V was shortened by 4 bases and J by 4 bases, with 10 bases between the two germline ends. The source is a human donor with glioblastoma. Sequencing used blood, obtained after dendritic cell vaccination. The V call is TRBV28, the J call TRBJ2-2, with D possibly matching TRBD2 (5 bases). CDR3: CASSYDGITGELFF. CDR3 DNA: TGTGCCAGCAGTTACGACGGGATCACCGGGGAGCTGTTTTTT.